A single sample gave rise to the 15 T cell receptor beta chains below, sequenced in a study of identical twins. TCRdb re-called the 5' RACE reads through MiXCR, storing one row per CDR3 protein. The sample lists some 790,000 distinct CDR3 sequences, around a sixth seen once, with 10% to 15% in the top ten. The same sample was also used in a study of T cells expressing NK-cell markers.

Sequenced sample: PBMCs. Receptor source: a woman aged 18-29 years in good health.

DNA of the CDR3: TGTGCCAGCTCACCCTGGACAGTCCCCACTGAAGCTTTCTTT. Its translation is CASSPWTVPTEAFF. The rearrangement links TRBV18 to TRBJ1-1; D is perhaps TRBD1 (6 bases). The germline V and J ends were trimmed by 3 bases and 4 bases, with 12 bases remaining between them. CDR3 length equals 14 residues. Germline V gene data show CDR1 as KGHSH and CDR2 as LQKENI.

The CDR3 DNA is TGTGCCAGCAGTTTACGAGCCGCGGAGCAGTATTTT. It codes for CASSLRAAEQYF. V gene TRBV6-5 combines with J gene TRBJ2-3; the D is unclear. The CDR3 is made up of 12 amino acids. Per the germline V gene, CDR1 is MNHEY and CDR2 is SVGAGI. Trimming stripped 4 bases from V and 11 bases from J, with 13 bases between.

This sequence joins TRBV7-2 and TRBJ2-7; possibly TRBD1 or TRBD2 for D (5 bases each). The length of the CDR3 is 14 residues. Trimming cost V 3 bases and J 3 bases, with 12 bases left between them. Germline CDR1 SGHTA, CDR2 FQGNSA. CDR3 DNA: TGTGCCAGCAGCTTTAGGGACGGTCGCTACGAGCAGTACTTC. Its translation is CASSFRDGRYEQYF.

This clonotype was observed a handful of times. The chain joins TRBV12-3 or TRBV12-4 to TRBJ2-4; weak D call: TRBD2 (6 bases). The CDR3 has 15 residues. Trimming removed 1 base at V and 4 bases at J, with 11 bases between. The CDR3 is CASSLVQGGKNIQYF. CDR3 bases: TGTGCCAGCAGTTTAGTCCAAGGAGGGAAAAACATTCAGTACTTC.

The chain combines TRBV29-1 with TRBJ2-7, with D possibly being TRBD1 (6 bases). Trimming stripped 4 bases from V and 4 bases from J, with 17 bases between. The CDR3 runs 14 residues. CDR1 SQVTM and CDR2 ANQGSEA come from the germline V gene. The CDR3 here is CSVGGGTGPYEQYF. The CDR3 DNA reads as TGCAGCGTTGGAGGAGGAACAGGGCCTTACGAGCAGTACTTC.

This clonotype showed up many times. The chain joins TRBV5-1 to TRBJ1-2, with D possibly matching TRBD1 (5 bases). The CDR3 runs to 13 residues. With 4 bases removed from V and 4 bases from J, the gap between germline ends came to 11 bases. CDR1 is SGHRS, CDR2 YFSETQ, per germline. The DNA of the CDR3 is TGCGCCAGCAGCATGGACACCCCCTATGGCTACACCTTC. Its protein is CASSMDTPYGYTF.

This clonotype turned up a few times. This chain uses TRBV12-3 or TRBV12-4 with TRBJ2-1; 12 bases match TRBD2. The CDR3 runs to 14 residues. V lost 4 bases, J lost 7 bases, and 2 bases stayed unmatched. CDR3 amino acids: CASSWTSGINEQFF. For the CDR3, the DNA is TGTGCCAGCAGTTGGACTAGCGGGATTAATGAGCAGTTCTTC.

The chain is built from TRBV7-7 and TRBJ2-7, with 7 bases fitting TRBD2. The CDR3 covers 13 residues. Per the germline V gene, CDR1 is SSHAT and CDR2 is FNYEAQ (reference sequence). V lost 5 bases and J lost 5; bases outside the gene matches: 6. The CDR3 here is CASSKLARDEQYF. Written as DNA, the CDR3 is TGTGCCAGCAGCAAACTAGCGAGGGACGAGCAGTACTTC. Filled out from reference TRBV7-7 and TRBJ2-7, the complete variable domain reads GAGVSQSPRYKVTKRGQDVTLRCDPISSHATLYWYQQALGQGPEFLTYFNYEAQPDKSGLPSDRFSAERPEGSISTLTIQRTEQRDSAMYRCASSKLARDEQYFGPGTRLTVT.

This clonotype was seen a few times. The V gene is TRBV12-3 or TRBV12-4, the J gene TRBJ2-7; TRBD1 is a possible D gene (5 bases). V was shortened by 5 bases and J by 4 bases, with 15 bases between the two germline ends. This CDR3 is 14 amino acids long. In DNA, the CDR3 is TGTGCCAGCAGTAAAACAGGATTGGGATACGAGCAGTACTTC. As protein: CASSKTGLGYEQYF.

This clonotype was detected only a few times. The chain links TRBV25-1 to TRBJ2-7, with 7 nucleotides matching TRBD1. This CDR3 has 14 residues. Per germline, CDR1 MGHDK and CDR2 SYGVNS. V lost 6 bases to trimming and J lost 4 bases; unmatched junction nucleotides: 9. The CDR3 DNA reads as TGTGCCAGCAGCCCTCGACAGGGTGGTTACGAGCAGTACTTC. This gives the protein CASSPRQGGYEQYF.

V is TRBV18 and J is TRBJ2-7, with no clear D. The CDR3 is 13 amino acids. V lost 0 bases and J lost 7, with 10 bases in between. The germline V gene encodes CDR1 KGHSH and CDR2 LQKENI. CDR3 in amino acids: CASSPPGFEEQYF. CDR3 sequence (DNA): TGTGCCAGCTCACCACCGGGGTTCGAAGAGCAGTACTTC.

A few counts support this clonotype. As DNA, the CDR3 is TGTGCTAGGTACGGGACCGTCACCCTTTTTAGCACAGATACGCAGTATTTT. Translation gives CARYGTVTLFSTDTQYF. The V and J genes are TRBV12-5 and TRBJ2-3, with D tentatively TRBD1 or TRBD2 (5 bases each). This CDR3 spans 17 amino acids. V lost 9 bases and J lost 0, with 22 bases in between. The V gene's germline CDR1 is LGHNT and CDR2 FRNRAP. Full variable domain (remainder filled in from reference TRBV12-5 and TRBJ2-3): DARVTQTPRHKVTEMGQEVTMRCQPILGHNTVFWYRQTMMQGLELLAYFRNRAPLDDSGMPKDRFSAEMPDATLATLKIQPSEPRDSAVYFCARYGTVTLFSTDTQYFGPGTRLTVL.

This clonotype was seen ten or more times. The V call is TRBV9, the J call TRBJ2-1; 8 nucleotides align to TRBD2. The germline CDR1 and CDR2 sequences are SGDLS and YYNGEE. Germline trimming cut 4 bases from V and 9 bases from J; bases unmatched to any gene: 12. CDR3 size: 15 residues. DNA of the CDR3: TGTGCCAGCAGCCCCCGGGGTAGCGGGAATGGTGAGCAGTTCTTC. This gives the protein CASSPRGSGNGEQFF. Supplemented by reference TRBV9 and TRBJ2-1, the full variable domain reads DSGVTQTPKHLITATGQRVTLRCSPRSGDLSVYWYQQSLDQGLQFLIQYYNGEERAKGNILERFSAQQFPDLHSELNLSSLELGDSALYFCASSPRGSGNGEQFFGPGTRLTVL.

V and J are TRBV5-1 and TRBJ2-7; maybe TRBD2 (5 bases). Trimming removed 2 bases from V and 6 bases from J, with 15 bases in between. The germline gives CDR1 SGHRS, CDR2 YFSETQ. The CDR3 sequence is 14 residues long. CDR3 protein: CASSFKLETGEQYF. DNA of the CDR3: TGCGCCAGCAGCTTTAAACTAGAAACGGGCGAGCAGTACTTC.

This clonotype was picked up a small number of times. This chain joins TRBV10-2 and TRBJ2-7; 10 bases align to TRBD1. V gave up 10 bases and J gave up 6 bases; unmatched junction bases: 9. The CDR3 totals 13 residues. Germline CDR1 is WSHSY and CDR2 is SAAADI. The CDR3 coding sequence is TGCGCCACCCTACGGGACAGGGGAGGCGAGCAGTACTTC. Its translation is CATLRDRGGEQYF.